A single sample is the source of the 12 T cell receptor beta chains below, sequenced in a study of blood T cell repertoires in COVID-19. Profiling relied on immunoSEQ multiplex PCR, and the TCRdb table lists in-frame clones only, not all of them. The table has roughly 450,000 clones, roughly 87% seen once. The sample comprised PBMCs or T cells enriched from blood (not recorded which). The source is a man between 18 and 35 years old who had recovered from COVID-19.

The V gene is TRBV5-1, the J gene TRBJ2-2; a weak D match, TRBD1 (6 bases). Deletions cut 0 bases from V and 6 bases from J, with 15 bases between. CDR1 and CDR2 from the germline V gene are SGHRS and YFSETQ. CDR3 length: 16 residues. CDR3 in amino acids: CASSLDGQRTPGELFF. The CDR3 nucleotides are TGCGCCAGCAGCTTGGATGGACAGCGAACCCCCGGGGAGCTGTTTTTT. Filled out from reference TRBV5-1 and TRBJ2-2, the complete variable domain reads KAGVTQTPRYLIKTRGQQVTLSCSPISGHRSVSWYQQTPGQGLQFLFEYFSETQRNKGNFPGRFSGRQFSNSRSEMNVSTLELGDSALYLCASSLDGQRTPGELFFGEGSRLTVL.

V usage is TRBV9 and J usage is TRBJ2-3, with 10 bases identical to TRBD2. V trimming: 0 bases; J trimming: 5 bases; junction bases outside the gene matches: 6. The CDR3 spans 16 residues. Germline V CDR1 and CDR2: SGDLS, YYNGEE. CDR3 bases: TGTGCCAGCAGCGTAGGTCCTAGCGGGAGTGTAGATACGCAGTATTTT. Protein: CASSVGPSGSVDTQYF.

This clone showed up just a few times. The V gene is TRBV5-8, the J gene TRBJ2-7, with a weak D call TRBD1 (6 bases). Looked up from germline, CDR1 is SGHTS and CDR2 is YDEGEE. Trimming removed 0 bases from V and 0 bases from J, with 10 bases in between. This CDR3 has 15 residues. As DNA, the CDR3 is TGTGCCAGCAGCTTGGGGGGGCTATACTCCTACGAGCAGTACTTC. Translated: CASSLGGLYSYEQYF.

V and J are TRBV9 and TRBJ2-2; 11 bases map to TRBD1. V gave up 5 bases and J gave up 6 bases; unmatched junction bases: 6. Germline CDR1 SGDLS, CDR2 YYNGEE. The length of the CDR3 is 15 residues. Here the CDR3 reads CASSGRDRGSGELFF. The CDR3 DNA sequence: TGTGCCAGCAGTGGACGGGACAGGGGGTCCGGGGAGCTGTTTTTT.

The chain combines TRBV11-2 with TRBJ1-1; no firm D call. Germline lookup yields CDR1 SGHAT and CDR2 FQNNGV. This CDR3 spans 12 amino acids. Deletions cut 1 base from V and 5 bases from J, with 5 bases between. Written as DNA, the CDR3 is TGTGCCAGCAGCTTAGCCCTAACTGAAGCTTTCTTT. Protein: CASSLALTEAFF.

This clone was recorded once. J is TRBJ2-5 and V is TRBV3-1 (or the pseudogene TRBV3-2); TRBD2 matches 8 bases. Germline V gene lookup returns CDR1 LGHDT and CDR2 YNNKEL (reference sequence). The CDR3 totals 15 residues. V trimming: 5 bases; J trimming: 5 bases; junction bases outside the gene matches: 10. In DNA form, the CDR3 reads TGTGCCAGCAGCGAACACGGGGGGGCCCGGGAGACCCAGTACTTC. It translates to CASSEHGGARETQYF.

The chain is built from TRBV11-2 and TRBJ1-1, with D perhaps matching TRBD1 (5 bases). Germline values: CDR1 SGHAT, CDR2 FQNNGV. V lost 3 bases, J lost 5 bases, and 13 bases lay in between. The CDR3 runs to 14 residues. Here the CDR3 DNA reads TGTGCCAGCAGCTTGGGGGGATTTGATACTGAAGCTTTCTTT. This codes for CASSLGGFDTEAFF.

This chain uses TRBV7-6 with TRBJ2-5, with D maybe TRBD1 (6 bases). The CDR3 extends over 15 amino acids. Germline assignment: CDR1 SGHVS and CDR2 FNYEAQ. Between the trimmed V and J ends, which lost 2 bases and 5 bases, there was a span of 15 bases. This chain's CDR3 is CASSLLGAGDETQYF. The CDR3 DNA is TGTGCCAGCAGCTTACTCGGTGCAGGGGACGAGACCCAGTACTTC.

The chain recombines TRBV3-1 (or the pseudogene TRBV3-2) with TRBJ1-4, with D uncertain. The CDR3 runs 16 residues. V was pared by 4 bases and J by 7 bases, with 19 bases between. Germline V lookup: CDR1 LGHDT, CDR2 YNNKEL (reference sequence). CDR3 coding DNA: TGTGCCAGCAGCCCCTCGGGTGTTATGGAAAGTGAAAAACTGTTTTTT. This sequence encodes CASSPSGVMESEKLFF.

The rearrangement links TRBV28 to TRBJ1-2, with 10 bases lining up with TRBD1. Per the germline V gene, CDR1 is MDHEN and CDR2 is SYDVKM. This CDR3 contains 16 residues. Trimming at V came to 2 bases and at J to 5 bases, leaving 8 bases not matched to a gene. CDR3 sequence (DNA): TGTGCCAGCAGTTTAATCCCCGGGACAGGGGAATATGGCTACACCTTC. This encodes CASSLIPGTGEYGYTF.

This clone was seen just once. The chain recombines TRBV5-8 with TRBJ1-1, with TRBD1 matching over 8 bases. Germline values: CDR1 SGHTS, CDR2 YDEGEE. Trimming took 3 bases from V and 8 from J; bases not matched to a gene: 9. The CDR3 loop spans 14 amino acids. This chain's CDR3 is CASSWTGILLEAFF. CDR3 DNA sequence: TGTGCCAGCAGCTGGACAGGGATCCTTCTCGAAGCTTTCTTT.

This CDR3 is CASSPNTVFYGYTF. The DNA for the CDR3 is TGTGCCAGCAGTCCAAATACGGTGTTCTATGGCTACACCTTC. The chain joins TRBV27 to TRBJ1-2, with D hard to call. Per the germline V gene, CDR1 is MNHEY and CDR2 is SMNVEV (reference sequence). CDR3 size: 14 residues. V was shortened by 5 bases and J by 4 bases, with 14 bases between the two germline ends.